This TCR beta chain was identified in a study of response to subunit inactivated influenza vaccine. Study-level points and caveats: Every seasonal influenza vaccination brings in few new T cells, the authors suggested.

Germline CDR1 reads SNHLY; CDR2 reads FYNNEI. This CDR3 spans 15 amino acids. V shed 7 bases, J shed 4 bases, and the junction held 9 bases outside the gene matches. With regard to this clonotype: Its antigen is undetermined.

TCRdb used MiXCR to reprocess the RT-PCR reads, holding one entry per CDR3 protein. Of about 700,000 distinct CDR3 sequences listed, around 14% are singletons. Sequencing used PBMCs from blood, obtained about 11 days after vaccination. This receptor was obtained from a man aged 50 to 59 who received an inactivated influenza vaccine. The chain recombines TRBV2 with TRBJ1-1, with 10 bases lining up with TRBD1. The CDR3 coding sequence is TGTGCCAGCACCCCGGGACAGGGGCGGCCCACTGAAGCTTTCTTT. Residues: CASTPGQGRPTEAFF.